The clone carrying this T cell receptor beta chain has at least ten counts. Its antigen is currently unknown. Building of the TCR beta libraries involved iRepertoire HTBI primers and Arm-PCR of CDR3 regions. In TCRdb, the multiplex PCR reads were re-called with MiXCR into one record per CDR3 protein. The sample yields about 460,000 distinct CDR3 sequences, approximately 22% seen once. Stated time point: persistent/refractory GD, antithyroid drugs over 5 years with positive TRAb. TCR sequences were obtained from RNA taken from PBMCs. Patients came from an endocrinology department in Xi'an, China. The sample originates from a study of regulatory T cells in long-lasting Graves disease. General observations from the study: Among samples with persistent disease, TRBV28, TRBJ1-2 and TRBJ2-5 were favored.

Trimming removed 4 bases at V and 1 base at J, with 6 bases between. Germline V gene lookup returns CDR1 KGHDR and CDR2 SFDVKD. The CDR3 is 13 amino acids. The TCR originated in a female donor with Graves disease. V and J are TRBV24-1 and TRBJ2-5; unclear D gene. Sequences were derived from peripheral blood mononuclear cells (PBMCs), sampled when the disease was refractory, from a patient treated with antithyroid drugs. CDR3 bases: TGTGCCACCAGTGAGATCGGCCAAGAGACCCAGTACTTC. Protein product: CATSEIGQETQYF.